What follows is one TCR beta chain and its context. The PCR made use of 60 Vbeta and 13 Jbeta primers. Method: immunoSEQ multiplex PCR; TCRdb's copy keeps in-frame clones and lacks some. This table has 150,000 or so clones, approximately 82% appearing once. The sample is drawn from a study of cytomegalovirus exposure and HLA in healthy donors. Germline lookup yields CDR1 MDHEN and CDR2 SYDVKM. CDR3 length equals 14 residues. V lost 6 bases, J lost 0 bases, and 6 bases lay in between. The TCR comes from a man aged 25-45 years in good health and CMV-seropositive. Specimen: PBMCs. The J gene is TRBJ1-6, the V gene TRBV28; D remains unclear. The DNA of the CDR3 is TGTGCCAGCAGGAGGAGCTCCTATAATTCACCCCTCCACTTT. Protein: CASRRSSYNSPLHF.